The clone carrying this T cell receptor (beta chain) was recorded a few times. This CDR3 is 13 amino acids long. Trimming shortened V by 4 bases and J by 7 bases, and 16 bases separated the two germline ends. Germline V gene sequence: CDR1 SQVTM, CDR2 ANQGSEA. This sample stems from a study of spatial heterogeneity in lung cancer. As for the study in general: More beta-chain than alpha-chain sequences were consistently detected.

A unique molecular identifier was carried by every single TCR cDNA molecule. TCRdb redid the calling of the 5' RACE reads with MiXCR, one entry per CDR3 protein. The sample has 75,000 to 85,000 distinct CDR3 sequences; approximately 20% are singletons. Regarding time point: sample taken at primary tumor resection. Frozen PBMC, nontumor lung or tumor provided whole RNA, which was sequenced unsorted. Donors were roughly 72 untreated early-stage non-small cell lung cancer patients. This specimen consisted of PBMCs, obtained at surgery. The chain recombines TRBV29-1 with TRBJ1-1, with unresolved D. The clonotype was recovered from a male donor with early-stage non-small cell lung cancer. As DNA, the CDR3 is TGCAGCGTTGGGAGCGGCGGATCAGGTGAAGCTTTCTTT. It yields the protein CSVGSGGSGEAFF. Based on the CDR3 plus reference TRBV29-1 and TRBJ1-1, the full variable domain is SAVISQKPSRDICQRGTSLTIQCQVDSQVTMMFWYRQQPGQSLTLIATANQGSEATYESGFVIDKFPISRPNLTFSTLTVSNMSPEDSSIYLCSVGSGGSGEAFFGQGTRLTVV.